The source of this T cell receptor (beta chain) is a study of graft-versus-host responses after intestinal transplantation (dated by TCRdb to about 2021). About the study as a whole: Recipients received multivisceral, liver-intestinal, or isolated intestinal transplants. Anti-thymocyte globulin induction was given to all recipients, followed by maintenance tacrolimus and steroids for roughly 3 years. Graft-versus-host and host-versus-graft alloreactive T cell clones were tracked in the graft, circulation and bone marrow after intestinal transplantation using bulk TCR-beta CDR3 sequencing. Alloreactive clones were identified by sequencing pre-transplant mixed lymphocyte reaction products and comparing these products with unstimulated pre-transplant donor and recipient T cells. Of the roughly 24 intestinal transplant recipients enrolled in the cohort, one of whom was a retransplant, a few patients without pretransplant specimens were excluded. A peak of at least 4% donor T cells among recipient peripheral blood mononuclear cells was the definition used for donor T cell macrochimerism. Instead of going to the commercial service, samples from a few later patients were sequenced in-house on an Illumina MiSeq and processed with MiXCR. What the work shows at the level of the full study, not this receptor alone: Peak levels of circulating GvH clones were associated with declines in HvG clones early after transplant. GvH clones turned up in recipient bone marrow, with some appearing earlier in ileal mucosa or blood, a pattern consistent with an intestinal mucosal origin. Conclusions were limited by the relatively low number and heterogeneity of intestinal transplant patients. In the allografts of patients with donor T cell macrochimerism, GvH to HvG T cell clonal ratios were high.

As for this clone: The specificity of this receptor is unknown. Base qualities are missing; no much larger clone stands one base away.

The time point label here, explained by the study, means: cells obtained before transplantation from donor or recipient. CD3+CD4+ and CD3+CD8+ populations were FACS-sorted from unstimulated pre-transplant donor and recipient cells taken from spleen or lymph nodes. Libraries were constructed by the immunoSEQ multiplex PCR assay. For most patients, genomic DNA was isolated with the Qiagen DNeasy Blood and Tissue Kit and shipped frozen to Adaptive Biotechnologies for TCR sequencing. Adaptive Biotechnologies carried out high-throughput TCR-beta CDR3 sequencing of genomic DNA for most patients. The published analysis was carried out like this. TCR sequencing data were retrieved from Adaptive's ImmunoSEQ software for 15 to 20 patients, whereas three other patients were processed with MiXCR and VDJtools. To correct CD4 versus CD8 sorting errors, any sequence found in both subsets at a frequency ratio below 5:1 was removed. CDR3 nucleotide sequences shared between donor and recipient were removed because their origin could not be assigned. To be classed as alloreactive, a clone needed at least 2-fold expansion over unstimulated cells and a minimum CFSE-low frequency of 0.002% (template counts) or 0.001% (read counts). Clones were considered mappable if detected in sequenced pre-transplant spleen, lymph node, or MLR CFSE-low populations of the donor or recipient. Cumulative frequency of alloreactive clones was calculated as a percentage of all sequences weighted by copy number. TCRdb retrieved this table from immuneACCESS and kept in-frame rearrangements only. Not all clones are present; in checked studies, unresolved V genes account for under half, and no reason is known for the remainder. V and J calls plus clone size are reproduced from that table; the DNA served to infer D and trimming. A total of about 70,000 clones appear in this sample, approximately 94% of them only once. The ten largest clonotypes hold around 0.56% of the sample.

The CDR3 contains 20 residues, cysteine and phenylalanine counted. Only the CDR3 region is kept as DNA, spanning 60 bases read in frame from base 1. The V and J ends are trimmed by 0 bases and 2 bases, leaving 20 bases between them. The germline V gene supplies CDR1 SGHVS and CDR2 FQNEAQ. The sequencing here drew on unstimulated CD8+ T cells sorted from spleen or lymph node cells, taken before intestinal transplant. The sequence is built from TRBV7-8 and TRBJ2-6; TRBD1 might be the D gene, on 5 matching bases. The clonotype comes from a human donor who received an intestinal transplant. The DNA sequence reads TGTGCCAGCAGCTTAGCGCCAGGGTTTCGTATAGGGACTGGGGCCAACGTCCTGACTTTC. This sequence encodes CASSLAPGFRIGTGANVLTF.